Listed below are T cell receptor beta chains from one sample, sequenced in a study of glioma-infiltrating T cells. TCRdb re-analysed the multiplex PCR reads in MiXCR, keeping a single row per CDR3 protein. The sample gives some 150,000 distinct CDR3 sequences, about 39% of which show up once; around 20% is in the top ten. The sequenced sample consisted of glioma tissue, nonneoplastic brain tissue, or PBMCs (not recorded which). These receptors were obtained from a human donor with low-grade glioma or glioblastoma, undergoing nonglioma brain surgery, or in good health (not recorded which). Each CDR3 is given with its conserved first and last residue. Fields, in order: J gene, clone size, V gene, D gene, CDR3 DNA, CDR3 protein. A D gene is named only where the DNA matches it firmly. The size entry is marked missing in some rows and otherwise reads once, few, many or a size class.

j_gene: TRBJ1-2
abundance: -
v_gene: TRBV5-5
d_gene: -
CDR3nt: TGTGCCAGCAGAAAGGACAGTTTCCCCGTTGGCTACACCTTC
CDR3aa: CASRKDSFPVGYTF

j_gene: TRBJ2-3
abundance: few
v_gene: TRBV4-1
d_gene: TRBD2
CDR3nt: TGCGCCAGCAGCCAAGATCCGGGGGGAGGCACAGATACGCAGTATTTT
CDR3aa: CASSQDPGGGTDTQYF

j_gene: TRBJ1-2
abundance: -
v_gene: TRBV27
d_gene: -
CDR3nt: TGTGCCAGCAGTTCTGGCTATGGCTACACCTTC
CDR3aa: CASSSGYGYTF

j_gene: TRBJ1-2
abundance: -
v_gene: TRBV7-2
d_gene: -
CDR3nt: TGTGCCAGCAGCTTAGCCTCAGCAAATCCTAACTATGGCTACACCTTC
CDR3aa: CASSLASANPNYGYTF

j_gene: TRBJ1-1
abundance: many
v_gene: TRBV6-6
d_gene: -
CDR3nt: TGTGCCAGCAGTTACGGTGGGGGATCAGCTTTCTTT
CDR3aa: CASSYGGGSAFF

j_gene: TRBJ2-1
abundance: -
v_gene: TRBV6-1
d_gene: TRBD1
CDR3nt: TGTGCCAGCAGTAAACGACAGGGGTCCAATGAGCAGTTCTTC
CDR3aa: CASSKRQGSNEQFF

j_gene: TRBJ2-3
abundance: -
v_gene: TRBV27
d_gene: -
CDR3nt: TGTGCCAGCAGTGCGGTGGGAAGCGGAGAGGGAGATACGCAGTATTTT
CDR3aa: CASSAVGSGEGDTQYF

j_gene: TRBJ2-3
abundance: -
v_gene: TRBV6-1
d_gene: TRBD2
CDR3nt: TGTGCCAGCAGACCCGGGACTAACGGGAAGGTAGATACGCAGTATTTT
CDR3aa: CASRPGTNGKVDTQYF

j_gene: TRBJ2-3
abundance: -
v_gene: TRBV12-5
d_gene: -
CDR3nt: TGTGCTAGTGGTTTGGGAGACACAGATACGCAGTATTTT
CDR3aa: CASGLGDTDTQYF

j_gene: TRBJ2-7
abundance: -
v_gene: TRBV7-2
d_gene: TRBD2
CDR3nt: TGTGCCCGCAGCCAAGCGGGAGGCTACGAGCAGTACTTC
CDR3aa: CARSQAGGYEQYF

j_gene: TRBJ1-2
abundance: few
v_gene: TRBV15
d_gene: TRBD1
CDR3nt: TGTGCCACCAGTTCGACAGGGGATTATGGCTACACCTTC
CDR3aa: CATSSTGDYGYTF

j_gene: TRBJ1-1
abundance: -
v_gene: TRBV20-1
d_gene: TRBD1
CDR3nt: TGCAGTGCTCCCGGGACAGGGGGAACTGAAGCTTTCTTT
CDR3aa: CSAPGTGGTEAFF

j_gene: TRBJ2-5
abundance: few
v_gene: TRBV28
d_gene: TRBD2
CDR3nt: TGTGCCAGCAGTACCGGGGGGGCAGGAGAGACCCAGTACTTC
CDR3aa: CASSTGGAGETQYF

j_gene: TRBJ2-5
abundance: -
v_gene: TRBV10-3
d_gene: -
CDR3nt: TGTGCCATCAGTGAGTTTCAGGAAGAGACCCAGTACTTC
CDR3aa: CAISEFQEETQYF

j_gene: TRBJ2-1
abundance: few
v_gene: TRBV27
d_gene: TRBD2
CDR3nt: TGTGCCAGCAGTTTATCGGTAGCGGGGCACAATGAGCAGTTCTTC
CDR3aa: CASSLSVAGHNEQFF

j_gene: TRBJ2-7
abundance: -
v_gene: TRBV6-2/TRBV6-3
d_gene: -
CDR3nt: TGTGCCAGCACCGAAACTCCGAGGAGCTACTACGAGCAGTACTTC
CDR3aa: CASTETPRSYYEQYF

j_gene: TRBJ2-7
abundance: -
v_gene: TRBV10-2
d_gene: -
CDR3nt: TGCGCCAGCAGCCCCAGGGACCAGAGCTCCTACGAGCAGTACTTC
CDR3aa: CASSPRDQSSYEQYF

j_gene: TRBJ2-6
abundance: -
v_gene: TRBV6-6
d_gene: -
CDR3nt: TGTGCCAGCAGTTACAACCTTATGGCAGGCTCTGGGGCCAACGTCCTGACTTTC
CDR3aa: CASSYNLMAGSGANVLTF

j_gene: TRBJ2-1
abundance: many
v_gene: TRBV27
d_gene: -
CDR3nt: TGTGCCAGCACGGCAGGGGACTACAATGAGCAGTTCTTC
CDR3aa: CASTAGDYNEQFF

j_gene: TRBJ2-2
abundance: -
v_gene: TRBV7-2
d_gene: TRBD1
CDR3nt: TGTGCCAGCAGCCCACGGACAGGGGGCAACGGGGAGTTGTTTTTT
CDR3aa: CASSPRTGGNGELFF

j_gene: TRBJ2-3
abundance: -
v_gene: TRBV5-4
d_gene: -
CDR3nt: TGTGCCAGCAGCTTGCGCCTAACCGGCACAGATACGCAGTATTTT
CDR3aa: CASSLRLTGTDTQYF

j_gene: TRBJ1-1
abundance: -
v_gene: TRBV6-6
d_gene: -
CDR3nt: TGTGTCAGCACGATAAGAGACGGGATGAACACTGAAGCTTTCTTT
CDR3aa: CVSTIRDGMNTEAFF